This TCR beta chain was recovered during a study of T cells in localized non-small cell lung cancer. The V and J ends lost 3 bases and 3 bases respectively, with 9 bases between them. The CDR3 totals 13 residues. Germline V gene lookup returns CDR1 GTSNPN and CDR2 SVGIG (reference sequence). Study observations and caveats: Adjacent lung was found to contain a median roughly 60 of the top 100 tumor clones. Sequencing, confined to only one tumor region, leaves heterogeneity possible. Uninvolved nearby lung showed the greatest T cell clonality, exceeding that found in tumor.

The protocol was immunoSEQ multiplex PCR, while the TCRdb copy is restricted to in-frame clones and leaves out a portion. The sample contains about 35,000 clones, approximately 90% of which appear only once. Regarding this clone: Its antigen is as yet unknown.

The sequencing used peripheral blood, collected before any cancer treatment. This TCR was recovered from a female donor of 60 years or more with stage I lung adenocarcinoma. The chain carries TRBV30 and TRBJ1-5; TRBD1 is a possible D gene (6 bases). The chain's CDR3 is CAWRRGDNQPQHF. CDR3 DNA: TGTGCCTGGAGGAGGGGGGACAATCAGCCCCAGCATTTT.